The following is a T cell receptor beta chain sequence with its context. Its recognized antigen is unknown. No clone much larger than this one lies a single base away; base qualities are absent. The data stem from a study of blood T cell repertoires in COVID-19 (TCRdb year 2020). At the level of the whole study: Samples from collaborators originated in the United States, Italy and Spain and spanned both the acute and convalescent phases of COVID-19. The material from the prospective study consisted of cDNA or gDNA derived from T cells, B-cell-depleted T cells, or PBMCs. Where HLA class I and class II types were available, the types were taken from metadata supplied by the sample provider, not from assay-based typing. Samples came from the ongoing ImmuneRACE study (first 160 participants) plus 1,254 subjects from 6 global collaborators. Deeply sampled blood TCRbeta repertoires from subjects exposed to, actively infected with, or recovered from COVID-19 were included in the dataset. A freely available public database, intended as a resource for researchers studying the immune response to SARS-CoV-2, is where the repertoires were released. Sample metadata almost always included a de-identified subject ID, COVID-19 status, age in years and sex.

The paper as a whole reports these results and caveats: The amount of clinical and demographic metadata varied by source and participant and was provided uncurated.

TCRbeta CDR3 regions were amplified from genomic DNA by means of the immunoSEQ Assay, a bias-controlled multiplex PCR. The original pipeline was this. The number of nucleated cells in each sample was estimated from the amplification of reference gene primers within the assay. To quantify the absolute abundance of each unique TCRbeta CDR3 rearrangement, sequence reads were collapsed and filtered. Productive Simpson clonality was computed per sample as the square root of Simpson's diversity index over productive rearrangements. The table comes from immuneACCESS by way of TCRdb, which keeps in-frame sequences with V and J called. Part of the clones is missing from these tables; in studies checked, under half for an unresolved V gene and the rest for unknown reasons. V and J calls and clone size are as listed in that table; D and trimming were resolved from the DNA. For this sample the table gives about 140,000 clones, of which approximately 83% were detected only once. The top ten clonotypes cover roughly 1.5% of the sample.

The collaborating institutions used their own protocols to collect whole blood in K2EDTA tubes. Collaborator samples were shipped for TCRbeta analysis as frozen whole blood, isolated PBMCs, or DNA extracted from either sample type. The cysteine opens and the phenylalanine closes a CDR3 of 15 amino acids. Here the CDR3 DNA is all that survives: 45 bases in frame from base 1. CDR1 SQVTM and CDR2 ANQGSEA are derived from the germline V gene. V lost 1 base and J lost 11 bases, and the count of bases not matched to a germline gene is 13. The receptor chain draws on TRBV29-1 and TRBJ1-1; 10 bases in between match TRBD1. The source is a human donor in a cohort sampled during active COVID-19. The specimen was peripheral blood. The CDR3 amino acid sequence is: CSVEAYYRDRGSAFF. The DNA sequence is as follows: TGCAGCGTTGAAGCTTACTACCGGGACAGGGGTTCGGCTTTCTTT.